This record looks at one T cell receptor (beta chain) sequence and its context. What antigen it recognizes has not been identified. The input lacks base qualities; no much larger clone sits a single base away. The data originate from a study of blood T cell repertoires in COVID-19 (dated by TCRdb to about 2020). With respect to the entire study: Samples from collaborators originated in the United States, Italy and Spain and spanned both the acute and convalescent phases of COVID-19. The repertoires were made available in a free public database intended to serve as a resource for research on the immune response to SARS-CoV-2. Deeply sampled blood TCRbeta repertoires from subjects exposed to, actively infected with, or recovered from COVID-19 were included in the dataset. Sample metadata almost always included a de-identified subject ID, COVID-19 status, age in years and sex. The samples were drawn from two sources: the first 160 participants of the ongoing ImmuneRACE study, and fewer than 1,500 subjects contributed by 6 global collaborators. The prospective study material was composed of cDNA or gDNA derived from T cells, B-cell-depleted T cells, or PBMCs. Where available, HLA class I and class II types were obtained from metadata supplied by the sample provider rather than from assay-based typing.

V lost 6 bases and J lost 5 bases; the stretch between them is 13 bases long. From a lookup of the germline V gene (reference sequence), CDR1 and CDR2 are MNHEY and SMNVEV. There are 13 amino acids in the CDR3, from cysteine to phenylalanine inclusive. CDR3 DNA is the only sequence kept; it has 39 bases, read in frame from the first base. Points the paper makes about the study in general: The amount of clinical and demographic metadata varied by source and participant and was provided uncurated.

In Seattle, one collaborating source enrolled patients while the infection was active and tracked those patients longitudinally over the course of disease. The collaborating institutions used their own protocols to collect whole blood in K2EDTA tubes. For TCRbeta analysis, collaborators shipped samples in one of three forms: frozen whole blood, isolated PBMCs, or DNA extracted from either of those sample types. TCRbeta CDR3 regions were amplified from genomic DNA using the immunoSEQ Assay, a bias-controlled multiplex PCR. Turning to the authors' computational methods: Within the assay, amplification of reference gene primers was used to estimate how many nucleated cells each sample contained. Sequence reads were collapsed and filtered to measure the absolute abundance of every unique TCRbeta CDR3 rearrangement. For each sample, productive Simpson clonality was calculated as the square root of Simpson's diversity index over productive rearrangements. The table comes from immuneACCESS by way of TCRdb, which keeps in-frame sequences with V and J called. Part of the clones is missing from these tables; in studies checked, under half for an unresolved V gene and the rest for unknown reasons. The DNA gave D and trimming, while V, J and clone size come from that table. The sample yields about 320,000 clones; about nine tenths were counted once. The ten largest clones take up 1.6% of the sample.

The clonotype originates from a woman in her thirties with COVID-19, enrolled during active disease. The sequence is built from TRBV27 and TRBJ1-2; too little of a D gene remains to name it. Sample: peripheral blood. The base sequence is TGTGCCAGCAGGCCGAGCGTATCTTATGGCTACACCTTC. Its translation reads: CASRPSVSYGYTF.